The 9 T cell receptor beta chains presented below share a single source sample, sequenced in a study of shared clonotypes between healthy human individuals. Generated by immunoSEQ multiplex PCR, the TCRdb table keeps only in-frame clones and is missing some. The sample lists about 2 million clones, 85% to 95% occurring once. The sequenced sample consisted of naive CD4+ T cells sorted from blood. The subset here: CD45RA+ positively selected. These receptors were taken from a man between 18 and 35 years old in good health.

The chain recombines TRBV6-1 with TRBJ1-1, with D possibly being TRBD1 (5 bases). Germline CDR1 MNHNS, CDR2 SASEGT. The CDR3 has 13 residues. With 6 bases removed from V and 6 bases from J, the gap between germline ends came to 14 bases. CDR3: CASRRASGAEAFF. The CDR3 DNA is TGTGCCAGCAGGAGAGCATCGGGGGCTGAAGCTTTCTTT.

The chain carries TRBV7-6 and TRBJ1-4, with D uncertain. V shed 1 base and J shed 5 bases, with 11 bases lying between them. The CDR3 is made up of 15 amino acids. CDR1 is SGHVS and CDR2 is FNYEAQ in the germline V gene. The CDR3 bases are TGTGCCAGCAGCTTAGGAACAGTGAAGAATGAAAAACTGTTTTTT. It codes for CASSLGTVKNEKLFF.

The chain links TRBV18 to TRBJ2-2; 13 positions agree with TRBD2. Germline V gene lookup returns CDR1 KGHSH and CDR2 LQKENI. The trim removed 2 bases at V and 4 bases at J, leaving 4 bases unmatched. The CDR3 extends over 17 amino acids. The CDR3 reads CASSPRTSGSSTGELFF. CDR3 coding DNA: TGTGCCAGCTCACCAAGGACTAGCGGGAGCTCCACCGGGGAGCTGTTTTTT.

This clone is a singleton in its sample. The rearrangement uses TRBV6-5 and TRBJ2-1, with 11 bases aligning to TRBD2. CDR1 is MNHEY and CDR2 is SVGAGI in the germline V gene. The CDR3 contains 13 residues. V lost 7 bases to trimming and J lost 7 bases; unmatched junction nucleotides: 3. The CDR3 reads CASTGTSGNEQFF. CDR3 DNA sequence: TGTGCCAGCACTGGGACTAGCGGAAATGAGCAGTTCTTC.

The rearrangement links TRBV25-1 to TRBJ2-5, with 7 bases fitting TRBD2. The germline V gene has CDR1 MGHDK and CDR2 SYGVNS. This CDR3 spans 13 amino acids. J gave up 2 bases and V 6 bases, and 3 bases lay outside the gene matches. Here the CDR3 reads CASRRGGQETQYF. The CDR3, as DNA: TGTGCCAGCAGGAGGGGAGGGCAAGAGACCCAGTACTTC.

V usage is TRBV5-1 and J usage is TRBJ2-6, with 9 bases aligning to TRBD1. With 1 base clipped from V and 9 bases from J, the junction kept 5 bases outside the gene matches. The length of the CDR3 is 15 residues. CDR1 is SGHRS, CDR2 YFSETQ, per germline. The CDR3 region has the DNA TGCGCCAGCAGCTTGTGGGACAGGGTTGGCAACGTCCTGACTTTC. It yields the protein CASSLWDRVGNVLTF.

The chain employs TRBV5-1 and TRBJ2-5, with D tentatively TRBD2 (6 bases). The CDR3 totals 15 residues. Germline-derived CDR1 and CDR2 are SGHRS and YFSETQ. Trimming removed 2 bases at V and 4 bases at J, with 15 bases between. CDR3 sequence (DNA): TGCGCCAGCAGCTTTGGAGGGCGGGGATTAGAGACCCAGTACTTC. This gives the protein CASSFGGRGLETQYF.

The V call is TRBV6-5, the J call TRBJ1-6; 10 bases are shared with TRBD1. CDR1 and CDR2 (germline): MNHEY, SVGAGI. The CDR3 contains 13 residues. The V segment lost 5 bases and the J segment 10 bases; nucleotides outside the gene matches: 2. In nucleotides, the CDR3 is TGTGCCAGCAGTAGGGGACAGGGGTCACCCCTCCACTTT. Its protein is CASSRGQGSPLHF.

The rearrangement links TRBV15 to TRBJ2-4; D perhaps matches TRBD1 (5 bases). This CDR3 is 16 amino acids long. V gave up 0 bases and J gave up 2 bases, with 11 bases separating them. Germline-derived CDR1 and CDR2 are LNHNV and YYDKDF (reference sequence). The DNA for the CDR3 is TGTGCCACCAGCAGAGAAACAGGACAAACCAAAAACATTCAGTACTTC. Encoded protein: CATSRETGQTKNIQYF.